These 3 T cell receptor beta chains share one sample of origin, sequenced in a study of tumor and adjacent non-tumor tissue in lung cancer. No cell sorting was done before RNA was extracted from the tissue. Distant lung tissue was collected more than 3 cm away from the tumor edge. The library came from three nested PCR rounds adapted from ARM-PCR protocols. TCRdb re-called the multiplex PCR reads with MiXCR, one entry per CDR3 protein. The sample includes 90,000 to 100,000 distinct CDR3 sequences, more than 80% of them seen just once. Sequenced sample: distant non-tumor lung tissue. These receptors were obtained from a man aged 55 to 70 with small cell lung cancer.

Worth noting for this clonotype: One end of the junction does not line up with germline, which may come from a read error. The chain recombines TRBV29-1 with TRBJ1-2, with D maybe TRBD1 (5 bases). Germline CDR1 SQVTM, CDR2 ANQGSEA. This CDR3 region has 12 residues. CDR3 amino acids: CSVAGWGYGYTF. DNA of the CDR3: TGCAGCGTTGCGGGTTGGGGCTATGGGTACACCTTC.

Of note for this clonotype: Relative to the germline gene, one junction end is altered; a read error may explain this. The chain joins TRBV12-3 or TRBV12-4 to TRBJ2-1, with D hard to call. This CDR3 region has 14 residues. CDR3 residues: CASSYGRAFGELFF. CDR3 nucleotides: TGTGCCAGCAGTTACGGAAGGGCCTTTGGTGAGCTGTTCTTC.

Comments on this clonotype: One end of the junction is discordant with germline, which a read error may explain. V gene TRBV11-2 combines with J gene TRBJ2-1; D is possibly TRBD1 (5 bases). The germline CDR1 and CDR2 sequences are SGHAT and FQNNGV. The CDR3 totals 17 residues. The CDR3 region has the DNA TGTTCCAGCAACTTAGTGACAGCCCAGAGCTCCTACAATGAGGAGTTCTTC. Translation gives CSSNLVTAQSSYNEEFF.